Presented here are 27 T cell receptor beta chains from one specimen sequenced in a study of blood T cell repertoires in COVID-19. Sequencing used immunoSEQ multiplex PCR; TCRdb keeps in-frame clones, though not all of them. The sample has 200,000 to 250,000 clones, roughly 85% seen once. Sequences were obtained from peripheral blood. The receptors shown here come from a man aged 45-65 years who had recovered from COVID-19.

This clone was detected a few times. The chain joins TRBV24-1 to TRBJ2-6, with D perhaps TRBD1 (5 bases). Trimming stripped 2 bases from V and 2 bases from J, with 12 bases between. This CDR3 spans 17 amino acids. Germline V CDR1 and CDR2: KGHDR, SFDVKD. The CDR3 loop reads CATSDSRRGPGANVLTF. DNA for the CDR3: TGTGCCACCAGTGATTCACGAAGGGGCCCTGGGGCCAACGTCCTGACTTTC.

The chain is built from TRBV28 and TRBJ1-2; D is possibly TRBD1 (5 bases). Trimming left V 2 bases short and J 7 bases short, with 8 bases between. Germline lookup yields CDR1 MDHEN and CDR2 SYDVKM. The CDR3 consists of 12 residues. The CDR3 nucleotides are TGTGCCAGCAGTTTAAGGCAGGGTGGCTACACCTTC. Residues: CASSLRQGGYTF.

The chain couples TRBV9 to TRBJ1-1; D perhaps matches TRBD1 (5 bases). This CDR3 is built from 12 residues. V lost 3 bases and J lost 8, with 11 bases in between. CDR1 and CDR2 (germline): SGDLS, YYNGEE. CDR3 region: CASSGGGYEAFF. CDR3 coding DNA: TGTGCCAGCAGCGGCGGGGGGTACGAAGCTTTCTTT.

The chain is built from TRBV27 and TRBJ2-3; the D gene is possibly TRBD1 (6 bases). V was trimmed by 6 bases and J by 7 bases, leaving 14 bases between them. The length of the CDR3 is 13 residues. Germline values: CDR1 MNHEY, CDR2 SMNVEV (reference sequence). Written as DNA, the CDR3 is TGTGCCAGCAGGCGCACAGGGAGCTATACGCAGTATTTT. Translation: CASRRTGSYTQYF.

This chain links TRBV5-8 with TRBJ1-2, with D maybe TRBD1 (6 bases). Germline loops: CDR1 SGHTS, CDR2 YDEGEE. This CDR3 region has 16 residues. The ends were cut back, 1 base at V and 0 bases at J, with 13 bases in the middle. In DNA form, the CDR3 reads TGTGCCAGCAGCTTGAGGGGGACCCAAGCTAACTATGGCTACACCTTC. This sequence encodes CASSLRGTQANYGYTF.

The chain uses TRBV7-9 and TRBJ2-2; tentatively, D is TRBD2 (6 bases). Germline CDR1 and CDR2: SEHNR and FQNEAQ (reference sequence). Trimming took 1 base from V and 2 from J, leaving 14 bases between them. The CDR3 is 17 amino acids. This chain's CDR3 is CASSLVRGGPNTGELFF. In DNA form, the CDR3 reads TGTGCCAGCAGCTTAGTTAGGGGAGGTCCAAACACCGGGGAGCTGTTTTTT.

The chain combines TRBV4-1 with TRBJ1-1; TRBD1 matches 12 bases. V trimming: 3 bases; J trimming: 3 bases; junction bases outside the gene matches: 8. The germline V gene has CDR1 MGHRA and CDR2 YSYEKL. The CDR3 contains 17 residues. This chain's CDR3 is CASSHPRGQGADTEAFF. The DNA for the CDR3 is TGCGCCAGCAGCCATCCGCGGGGACAGGGGGCTGACACTGAAGCTTTCTTT.

The chain links TRBV27 to TRBJ1-2, with D possibly being TRBD1 (6 bases). The CDR3 is 17 residues long. Per the germline V gene, CDR1 is MNHEY and CDR2 is SMNVEV (reference sequence). Trimming removed 5 bases from V and 7 bases from J, with 26 bases in between. The CDR3 is CASSPRPGQTSMGGYTF. The CDR3 nucleotides are TGTGCCAGCAGTCCTCGTCCGGGACAAACGAGTATGGGTGGCTACACCTTC.

The J gene is TRBJ2-7, the V gene TRBV2; 8 bases are shared with TRBD1. The CDR3 totals 15 residues. Germline V gene sequence: CDR1 SNHLY, CDR2 FYNNEI. V lost 7 bases and J lost 9; bases outside the gene matches: 17. Written as DNA, the CDR3 is TGTGCCAGCACAGTACTGCGGGGACAGGTCGAGGTGCAGTACTTC. Translation: CASTVLRGQVEVQYF.

The rearrangement uses TRBV3-1 (or the pseudogene TRBV3-2) and TRBJ2-3, with 10 positions matching TRBD2. This CDR3 is 16 amino acids long. Germline values: CDR1 LGHDT, CDR2 YNNKEL (reference sequence). Trimming at V came to 1 base and at J to 5 bases, leaving 6 bases not matched to a gene. The CDR3: CASSQALAGGLDTQYF. The CDR3, as DNA: TGTGCCAGCAGCCAAGCTTTAGCGGGAGGTTTAGATACGCAGTATTTT.

The genes are TRBV5-1 and TRBJ2-5; 8 positions agree with TRBD2. The germline CDR1 and CDR2 sequences are SGHRS and YFSETQ. The CDR3 loop spans 16 amino acids. The junction had 4 bases not matched to a gene; V was cut back by 0 bases and J by 0 bases. The CDR3 spells CASSLAASGYQETQYF. CDR3 coding DNA: TGCGCCAGCAGCTTGGCGGCTAGCGGGTACCAAGAGACCCAGTACTTC.

The J gene is TRBJ2-5, the V gene TRBV11-2, with a weak D call TRBD2 (5 bases). Trimming left V 5 bases short and J 2 bases short, with 12 bases between. The CDR3 has 14 amino acids. Germline V lookup: CDR1 SGHAT, CDR2 FQNNGV. In DNA form, the CDR3 reads TGTGCCAGCAGCCCCCGGACTGTACAAGAGACCCAGTACTTC. It yields the protein CASSPRTVQETQYF.

This chain connects TRBV5-1 to TRBJ1-1; D is undetermined. V dropped 1 base and J dropped 3 bases, with 7 bases sitting between them. The CDR3 has 13 residues. Germline CDR1 reads SGHRS; CDR2 reads YFSETQ. The CDR3 DNA is TGCGCCAGCAGCTTGTTTCAGGACACTGAAGCTTTCTTT. Translated, it gives CASSLFQDTEAFF.

Only one count was recorded for this clone. J is TRBJ2-2 and V is TRBV3-1 (or the pseudogene TRBV3-2); 13 bases are a match to TRBD2. From germline, CDR1 is LGHDT and CDR2 YNNKEL (reference sequence). This CDR3 comprises 17 residues. With V trimmed by 3 bases and J by 14 bases, 15 bases remained unmatched. CDR3 DNA: TGTGCCAGCAGCCACCCCGGGACTAGCGGGATACGAACACCCCTGTTTTTT. This gives the protein CASSHPGTSGIRTPLFF.

The chain uses TRBV5-1 and TRBJ1-3, with 12 bases lining up with TRBD1. Losses at the gene ends were 3 bases for V and 5 bases for J; bases not matched to a gene: 3. Germline loops: CDR1 SGHRS, CDR2 YFSETQ. The CDR3 runs to 15 residues. As DNA, the CDR3 is TGCGCCAGCAGCTCCGGGACAGGGGGCAGAAACACCATATATTTT. Translated, it gives CASSSGTGGRNTIYF.

The rearrangement uses TRBV11-3 and TRBJ2-3; a possible D gene is TRBD2 (6 bases). V dropped 3 bases and J dropped 5 bases, with 6 bases sitting between them. This CDR3 is 12 amino acids long. Germline CDR1 SGHNT, CDR2 YENEEA. The CDR3 bases are TGTGCCAGCAGCTTGGGGGGAGATACGCAGTATTTT. Encoded protein: CASSLGGDTQYF.

Remarks on this clone: This specimen includes other DNA sequences encoding the same CDR3. The V call is TRBV13, the J call TRBJ2-7; D not certain. Germline values: CDR1 PRHDT, CDR2 FYEKMQ (reference sequence). V lost 5 bases and J 2 bases, leaving 4 bases between the germline ends. This CDR3 spans 11 amino acids. The CDR3 spells CASSGPYEQYF. DNA for the CDR3: TGTGCCAGCAGCGGGCCCTACGAGCAGTACTTC.

The chain couples TRBV2 to TRBJ2-1, with 13 bases aligning to TRBD2. After removal of 7 bases from V and 0 bases from J, the junction contained 9 bases not matched to a gene. The germline gives CDR1 SNHLY, CDR2 FYNNEI. The CDR3 loop spans 18 amino acids. CDR3 nucleotides: TGTGCCAGCAAATTATCGTGGACTAGCGGGAGCTCCTACAATGAGCAGTTCTTC. Protein product: CASKLSWTSGSSYNEQFF.

The chain joins TRBV15 to TRBJ2-7, with 7 bases fitting TRBD1. J was trimmed by 4 bases and V by 5 bases; bases with no gene match: 5. The germline V gene has CDR1 LNHNV and CDR2 YYDKDF (reference sequence). CDR3 length: 13 amino acids. The CDR3 spells CATSGTGEYEQYF. The CDR3 DNA sequence: TGTGCCACCAGCGGAACAGGGGAATACGAGCAGTACTTC.

The CDR3 spells CASTGREETQYF. The DNA for the CDR3 is TGTGCCAGCACGGGGAGGGAAGAGACCCAGTACTTC. This chain connects TRBV11-2 to TRBJ2-5; TRBD2 matches 7 bases. Germline V gives CDR1 SGHAT, CDR2 FQNNGV. J was trimmed by 3 bases and V by 7 bases; bases with no gene match: 2. The CDR3 runs to 12 residues. Supplemented by reference TRBV11-2 and TRBJ2-5, the full variable domain reads EAGVAQSPRYKIIEKRQSVAFWCNPISGHATLYWYQQILGQGPKLLIQFQNNGVVDDSQLPKDRFSAERLKGVDSTLKIQPAKLEDSAVYLCASTGREETQYFGPGTRLLVL.

The chain is built from TRBV5-6 and TRBJ2-7, with D tentatively TRBD2 (6 bases). CDR3 length: 18 amino acids. With 4 bases removed from V and 5 bases from J, the gap between germline ends came to 28 bases. Germline V gene lookup returns CDR1 SGHDT and CDR2 YYEEEE. CDR3 nucleotides: TGTGCCAGCAGCCCGGACGGGGGAGCGGGCTCCTGGAAGGACGAGCAGTACTTC. As protein: CASSPDGGAGSWKDEQYF.

The chain is built from TRBV18 and TRBJ1-1; TRBD1 matches 8 bases. CDR1 and CDR2 from the germline V gene are KGHSH and LQKENI. After removal of 3 bases from V and 8 bases from J, the junction contained 14 bases not matched to a gene. This CDR3 is 16 amino acids long. CDR3 sequence (DNA): TGTGCCAGCTCACCCTCGAGAATTCCGACAGGGGCGGAAGCTTTCTTT. This encodes CASSPSRIPTGAEAFF. The whole variable domain, remainder taken from reference TRBV18 and TRBJ1-1, is NAGVMQNPRHLVRRRGQEARLRCSPMKGHSHVYWYRQLPEEGLKFMVYLQKENIIDESGMPKERFSAEFPKEGPSILRIQQVVRGDSAAYFCASSPSRIPTGAEAFFGQGTRLTVV.

The J gene is TRBJ2-3, the V gene TRBV24-1; TRBD2 matches 11 bases. This CDR3 has 17 amino acids. The germline V gene has CDR1 KGHDR and CDR2 SFDVKD. With 5 bases clipped from V and 1 base from J, the junction kept 7 bases outside the gene matches. CDR3: CATSAPSGRLGTDTQYF. DNA of the CDR3: TGTGCCACCAGTGCGCCTAGCGGGAGGCTGGGCACAGATACGCAGTATTTT.

V is TRBV5-6 and J is TRBJ2-7; a weak D match, TRBD2 (5 bases). V lost 0 bases to trimming and J lost 7 bases, with 11 bases between them. Germline loops: CDR1 SGHDT, CDR2 YYEEEE. This CDR3 contains 13 residues. The CDR3 region is CASSLVGVREQYF. The CDR3 bases are TGTGCCAGCAGCTTGGTCGGGGTACGAGAGCAGTACTTC.

This clone was found once. The chain recombines TRBV3-1 (or the pseudogene TRBV3-2) with TRBJ2-1; the match to TRBD2 covers 10 bases. The V segment lost 6 bases and the J segment 10 bases; nucleotides outside the gene matches: 9. CDR3 size: 14 residues. Germline V gene sequence: CDR1 LGHDT, CDR2 YNNKEL (reference sequence). The CDR3 sequence is CASRQREGIGEQFF. The DNA for the CDR3 is TGTGCCAGCAGACAGCGGGAGGGGATCGGGGAGCAGTTCTTC.

The chain is built from TRBV28 and TRBJ2-1; D might be TRBD2 (6 bases). V was pared by 1 base and J by 2 bases, with 12 bases between. This CDR3 region has 16 residues. Looked up from germline, CDR1 is MDHEN and CDR2 is SYDVKM. CDR3 protein: CASSLFRGLTYNEQFF. The CDR3 bases are TGTGCCAGCAGTTTATTTAGGGGACTCACCTACAATGAGCAGTTCTTC.

Note on this clone: The same CDR3 is also encoded by other DNA sequences in this sample. This rearrangement joins TRBV11-2 to TRBJ1-4; 8 bases line up with TRBD1. The CDR3 totals 14 residues. Germline CDR1 and CDR2: SGHAT and FQNNGV. V lost 4 bases and J lost 5; bases outside the gene matches: 3. The CDR3 sequence is CASSSGTGNEKLFF. DNA for the CDR3: TGTGCCAGCAGCTCGGGGACAGGCAATGAAAAACTGTTTTTT.